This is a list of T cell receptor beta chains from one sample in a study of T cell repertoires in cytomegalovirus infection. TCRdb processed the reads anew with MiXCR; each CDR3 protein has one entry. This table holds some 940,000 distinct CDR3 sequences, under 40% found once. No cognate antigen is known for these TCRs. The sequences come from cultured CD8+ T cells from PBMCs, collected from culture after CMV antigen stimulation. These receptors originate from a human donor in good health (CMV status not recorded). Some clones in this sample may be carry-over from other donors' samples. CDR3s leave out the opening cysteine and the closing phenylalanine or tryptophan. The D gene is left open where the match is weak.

CDR3: ASRLGTVDTGELF; D: NA; V: TRBV5-1
CDR3: ASTPRGPYEQY; D: TRBD1; V: TRBV11-2
CDR3: ASSITGTAYEQY; D: TRBD1; V: TRBV19
CDR3: ASSPPDGKGYGYT; D: NA; V: TRBV7-9
CDR3: AIGGQGPNQPQH; D: TRBD1; V: TRBV6-6
CDR3: ASTSGGPWGQETQY; D: TRBD2; V: TRBV7-6
CDR3: AIGPPHLVYTEAF; D: NA; V: TRBV10-3
CDR3: ASSSLSYNEQF; D: NA; V: TRBV7-8
CDR3: ASSQVGGIPDTQY; D: NA; V: TRBV4-1
CDR3: ASSPFQTAYEQY; D: NA; V: TRBV18
CDR3: ASSVHPGGYT; D: NA; V: TRBV19
CDR3: ASSEGKGRGETQY; D: NA; V: TRBV10-2
CDR3: ASSPGGDNSPLH; D: NA; V: TRBV7-8
CDR3: ASSEYYRGPGSEAF; D: NA; V: TRBV25-1
CDR3: ASSLASWRGMNTEAF; D: NA; V: TRBV7-8
CDR3: ASSLEGGYLANTGELF; D: NA; V: TRBV7-6
CDR3: ASSPPHPTGGNQPQH; D: TRBD1; V: TRBV18
CDR3: ASSYPPGQVNNEKLF; D: TRBD1; V: TRBV6-2/TRBV6-3
CDR3: ASSLTTPNTEAF; D: NA; V: TRBV6-5
CDR3: ASSFRPQGAYDIQY; D: TRBD1; V: TRBV12-3/TRBV12-4
CDR3: ASSLALKAGELF; D: NA; V: TRBV7-9
CDR3: ASSSVIAAPYNEQF; D: NA; V: TRBV6-5